The sequence of this T cell receptor (beta chain) was determined in a study of cytomegalovirus exposure and HLA in healthy donors. Study-wide results and limits: Versus the roughly 670-donor mean, an Asian-associated ancestry cluster reportedly showed fewer N-insertions in a later analysis. Trimming of TCR beta V- and J-genes showed a link, identified in a later analysis, to a missense DCLRE1C variant.

Worth noting for this clone: The antigen is not known. This CDR3 is also generated by other DNA sequences in the sample.

The PCR had 60 Vbeta and 13 Jbeta primers. The repertoire was sequenced with immunoSEQ multiplex PCR; TCRdb's copy has only in-frame clones and lacks some. The table includes roughly 140,000 clones, around 80% detected once. This receptor was taken from a boy aged 2 to 10 in good health and CMV-seronegative. Input material: PBMCs.

The CDR3 region has the DNA TGTGCCAGCAGCCCGGGGGCCTACGAGCAGTACTTC. This codes for CASSPGAYEQYF. The chain carries TRBV7-2 and TRBJ2-7; a weak D match, TRBD2 (6 bases). Germline V gene lookup returns CDR1 SGHTA and CDR2 FQGNSA. V lost 5 bases to trimming and J lost 2 bases, with 7 bases between them. CDR3 length: 12 residues.